This T cell receptor (beta chain) was recovered during a study of CD8+ T cells in alopecia areata (dated by TCRdb to the late 2010s). A note on the overall study: Treated patients were enrolled in an open-label pilot trial of oral tofacitinib, 5 to 10 mg twice daily, for moderate-to-severe alopecia areata. Patients stayed on tofacitinib for 6 to 18 months and then had 6 months of follow-up off drug so that delayed response and recurrence could be assessed. High-throughput TCRbeta sequencing was used to examine T cell clonal expansion in alopecia areata in both the C3H/HeJ mouse model and human patients. Human TCRbeta sequencing covered scalp tissue and sorted CD4+ and CD8+ peripheral blood T cells from patchy and totalis/universalis alopecia areata patients and healthy controls. Tofacitinib-treated patients had biopsies at baseline and at 4 and 24 weeks of treatment, with a later scalp biopsy in several patients. Scalp clonality was compared across normal scalp (n=4), patchy alopecia areata scalp (n=8), and alopecia totalis/universalis scalp (n=8). RNA came from the PAXgene miRNA kit for fixed scalp, the miRNeasy kit for PBMCs, and the RNeasy kit for mouse skin. TCRbeta CDR3 regions were amplified by immunoSEQ multiplex PCR with 35 Vbeta forward and 13 Jbeta reverse primers. Paper-wide results and their limitations: Unlike mouse skin, where gammadelta T cells dominate, normal human skin contains resident alphabeta T cells that get sequenced too, which complicates analysis of the scalp TCR repertoire. Compared with mice, TCR sequences shared between patients were less clear, possibly partly because of HLA diversity across the patient population. Compared with normal scalp, lesional scalp, particularly in alopecia totalis/universalis, had higher clonality and more expanded CD8+ clones, which suggests antigenic drive.

Counted from cysteine to phenylalanine, this CDR3 has 14 amino acids. Only the CDR3 portion is preserved as DNA: 42 bases, with reading frame beginning at the first base. The germline V gene sets CDR1 to MGHRA and CDR2 to YSYEKL. V is clipped by 5 bases and J by 13 bases, and the sequence between their germline boundaries is 21 bases long. This clone was counted a few times. Its antigen is currently not known. One base away there is no much larger clone; base qualities are not given. The method was the immunoSEQ multiplex PCR assay. For TCR sequencing, RNA was extracted from every sample and reverse transcribed into cDNA to serve as template. SuperScript III was used to make first-strand cDNA, primed with a 2:1 mix of oligo-dT and random hexamers. A synthetic immune receptor repertoire was used to assess amplification bias, and residual bias was removed computationally. Concerning the study's data processing: After raw reads were preprocessed to remove errors, the CDR3 was defined following IMGT conventions as running from the conserved cysteine to phenylalanine. Clonality was computed by normalizing Shannon entropy by log2 of the number of productive unique TCRs and subtracting the result from 1. Whether scalp clones were CD4 or CD8 was inferred by matching scalp TCRbeta sequences against CD4 and CD8 repertoires sorted from blood. TCRdb obtained this table from immuneACCESS and retained in-frame rearrangements with V and J assigned. These tables miss some clones; where compared with another copy, unresolved V genes account for less than half of the shortfall, and the remainder is unexplained. Clone size and the V and J calls come from that table; the DNA yielded D and trimming. In this sample the table shows 12,000 or so clones, roughly 50% of which occur a single time. The biggest ten clones account for 13% of the sample.

From alopecia areata patients, peripheral blood was collected along with lesional scalp punch biopsies. Human scalp biopsies went straight into PAXgene tissue containers for immediate fixation. The receptor was isolated from a human donor with alopecia areata. Sequenced sample: skin. The rearrangement combines TRBV4-1 with TRBJ2-1, with the D gene uncertain. In nucleotides, the sequence is TGCGCCAGCAGCGTCAGCCATGCGGTAACAGACCAGTTCTTC. Translated, it gives CASSVSHAVTDQFF.